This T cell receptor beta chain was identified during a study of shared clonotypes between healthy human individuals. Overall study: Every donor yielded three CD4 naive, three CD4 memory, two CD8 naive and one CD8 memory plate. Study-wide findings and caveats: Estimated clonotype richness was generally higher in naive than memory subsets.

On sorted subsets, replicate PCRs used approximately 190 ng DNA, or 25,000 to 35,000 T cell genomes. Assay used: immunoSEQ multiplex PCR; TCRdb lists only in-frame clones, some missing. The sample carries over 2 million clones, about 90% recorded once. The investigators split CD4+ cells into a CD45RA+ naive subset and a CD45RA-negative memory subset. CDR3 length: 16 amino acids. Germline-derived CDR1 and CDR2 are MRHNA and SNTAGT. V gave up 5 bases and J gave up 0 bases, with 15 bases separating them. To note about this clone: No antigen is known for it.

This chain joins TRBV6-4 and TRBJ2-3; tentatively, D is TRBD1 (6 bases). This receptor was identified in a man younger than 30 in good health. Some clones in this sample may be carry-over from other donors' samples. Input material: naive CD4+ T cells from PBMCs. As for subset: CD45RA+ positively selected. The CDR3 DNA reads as TGTGCCAGCAGTATAACAGGGTTTCCTAGCACAGATACGCAGTATTTT. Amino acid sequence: CASSITGFPSTDTQYF.